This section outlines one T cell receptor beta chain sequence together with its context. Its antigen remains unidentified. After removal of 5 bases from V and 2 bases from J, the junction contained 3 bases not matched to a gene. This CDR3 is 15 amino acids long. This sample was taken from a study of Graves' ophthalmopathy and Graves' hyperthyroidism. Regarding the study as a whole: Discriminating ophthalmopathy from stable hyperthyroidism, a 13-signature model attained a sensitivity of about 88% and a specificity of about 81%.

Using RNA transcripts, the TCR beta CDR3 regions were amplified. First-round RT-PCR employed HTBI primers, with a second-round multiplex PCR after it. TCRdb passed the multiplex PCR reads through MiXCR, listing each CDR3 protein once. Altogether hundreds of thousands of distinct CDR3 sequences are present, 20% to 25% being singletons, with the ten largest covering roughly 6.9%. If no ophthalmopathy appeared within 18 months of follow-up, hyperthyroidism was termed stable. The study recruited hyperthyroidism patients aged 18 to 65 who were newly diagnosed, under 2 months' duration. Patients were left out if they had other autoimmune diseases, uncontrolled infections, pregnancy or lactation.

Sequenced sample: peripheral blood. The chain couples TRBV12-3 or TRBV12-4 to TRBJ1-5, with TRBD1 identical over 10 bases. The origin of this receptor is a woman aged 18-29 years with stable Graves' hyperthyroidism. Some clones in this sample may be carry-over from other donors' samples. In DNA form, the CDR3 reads TGTGCCAGCAGTAAAGGACAGGGGGGCAATCAGCCCCAGCATTTT. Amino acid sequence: CASSKGQGGNQPQHF.